This T cell receptor beta chain is from a study of early T cells in non-severe SARS-CoV-2 infection. The CDR3 loop spans 14 amino acids. V was pared by 5 bases and J by 0 bases, with 11 bases between. CDR1 is MDHEN and CDR2 is SYDVKM in the germline V gene. About this clonotype itself: What it binds is not known.

Whole-study findings and limits: Anti-spike CD8 responses were favored by VDJdb matching, which missed private and CD4 specificities.

Individual cDNA molecules carried attached unique molecular identifiers. Each CDR3 protein is one row after TCRdb ran MiXCR on the 5' RACE reads. The sample holds 87,000 or so distinct CDR3 sequences, about 15% seen once. Sequencing was carried out using whole blood. This clonotype was sampled from an adult who was a healthcare worker with PCR-confirmed SARS-CoV-2 infection or an uninfected control (not recorded which). The chain uses TRBV28 and TRBJ2-7; D is ambiguous. CDR3 loop: CASSTGGRSYEQYF. For the CDR3, the DNA is TGTGCCAGCAGTACCGGTGGACGCTCCTACGAGCAGTACTTC.